This T cell receptor beta chain was sequenced in a study of cytomegalovirus exposure and HLA in healthy donors. PCR used 60 Vbeta primers and 13 Jbeta primers. TCRdb keeps only in-frame clones here, not all; method: immunoSEQ multiplex PCR. Of about 180,000 clones in the sample, 70% to 90% were seen once. General study findings and limits: The records held CMV serostatus as the only immune exposure information. Sequence variants that were highly shared formed a cluster that was likely a sequencing artifact. TCR beta chain V- and J-gene trimming was linked, in a later analysis, to a missense variant in DCLRE1C. Cytomegalovirus-associated TCR beta chains were listed, numbering more than 150.

In regard to this clone: Its antigen is unidentified.

Material: PBMCs. The TCR comes from a woman in her twenties or thirties in good health and CMV-seronegative.

DNA of the CDR3: TGTGCCAGCAGCATGGGACAGATAAACACAGATACGCAGTATTTT. Protein sequence: CASSMGQINTDTQYF. This rearrangement joins TRBV9 to TRBJ2-3; 7 bases line up with TRBD1. Germline V lookup: CDR1 SGDLS, CDR2 YYNGEE. This CDR3 contains 15 residues. The junction had 7 bases not matched to a gene; V was cut back by 4 bases and J by 2 bases. Complete variable domain (other parts from reference TRBV9 and TRBJ2-3): DSGVTQTPKHLITATGQRVTLRCSPRSGDLSVYWYQQSLDQGLQFLIQYYNGEERAKGNILERFSAQQFPDLHSELNLSSLELGDSALYFCASSMGQINTDTQYFGPGTRLTVL.